This T cell receptor beta chain is drawn from a study of cytomegalovirus exposure and HLA in healthy donors. Study conclusions and caveats: In a later analysis, a missense DCLRE1C variant was linked to TCR beta V- and J-gene trimming. At a 0.05 false discovery rate, a later analysis found approximately 15,000 TCR beta sequences to be associated with HLA alleles.

The trim removed 4 bases at V and 0 bases at J, leaving 10 bases unmatched. Looked up from germline, CDR1 is SNHLY and CDR2 is FYNNEI. This CDR3 spans 18 amino acids. With 60 Vbeta and 13 Jbeta primers, the PCR was carried out. Sequencing used immunoSEQ multiplex PCR; TCRdb keeps in-frame clones, though not all of them. The sample carries around 210,000 clones, around 84% recorded once. Of note for this clone: The antigen remains undetermined.

The chain employs TRBV2 and TRBJ2-1; 9 bases agree with TRBD2. The receptor was derived from a girl aged 2-10 years in good health and CMV-seronegative. Sequencing input: PBMCs. CDR3 coding DNA: TGTGCCAGCAGTGGATCGGGTAGCGGGAGACTCTCCTACAATGAGCAGTTCTTC. Protein: CASSGSGSGRLSYNEQFF.